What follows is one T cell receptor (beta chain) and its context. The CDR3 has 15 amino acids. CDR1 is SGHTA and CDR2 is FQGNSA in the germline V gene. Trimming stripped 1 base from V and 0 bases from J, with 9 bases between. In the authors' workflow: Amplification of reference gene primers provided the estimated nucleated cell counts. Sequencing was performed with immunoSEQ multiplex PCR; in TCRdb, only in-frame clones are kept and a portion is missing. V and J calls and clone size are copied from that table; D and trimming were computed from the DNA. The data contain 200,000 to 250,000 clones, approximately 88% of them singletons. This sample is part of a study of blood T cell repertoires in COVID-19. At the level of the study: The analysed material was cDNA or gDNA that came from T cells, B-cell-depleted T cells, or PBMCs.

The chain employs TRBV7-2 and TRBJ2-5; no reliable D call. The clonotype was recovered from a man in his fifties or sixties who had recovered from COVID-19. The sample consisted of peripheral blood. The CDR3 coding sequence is TGTGCCAGCAGCTTAGTGTATGGAGACCAAGAGACCCAGTACTTC. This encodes CASSLVYGDQETQYF.